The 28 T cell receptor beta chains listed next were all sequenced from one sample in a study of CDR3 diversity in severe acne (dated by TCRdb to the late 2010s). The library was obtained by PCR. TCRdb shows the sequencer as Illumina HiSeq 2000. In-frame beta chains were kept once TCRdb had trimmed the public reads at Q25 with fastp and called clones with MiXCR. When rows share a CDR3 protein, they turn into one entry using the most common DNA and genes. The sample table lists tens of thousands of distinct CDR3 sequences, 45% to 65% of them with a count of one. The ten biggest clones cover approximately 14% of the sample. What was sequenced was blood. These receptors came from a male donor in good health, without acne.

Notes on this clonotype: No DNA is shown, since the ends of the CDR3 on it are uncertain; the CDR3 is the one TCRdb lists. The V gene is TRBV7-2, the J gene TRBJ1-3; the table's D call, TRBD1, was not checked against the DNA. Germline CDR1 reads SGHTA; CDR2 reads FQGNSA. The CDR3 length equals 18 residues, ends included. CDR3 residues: CASSLHFEAFFGQGTIYF.

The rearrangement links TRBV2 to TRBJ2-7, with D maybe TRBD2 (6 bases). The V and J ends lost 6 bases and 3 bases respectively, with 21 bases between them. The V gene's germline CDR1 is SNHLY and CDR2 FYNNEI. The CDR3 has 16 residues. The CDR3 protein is CASSPTRDSINYEQYF. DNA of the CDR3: TGTGCCAGCAGCCCTACAAGGGACTCAATAAACTACGAGCAGTACTTC.

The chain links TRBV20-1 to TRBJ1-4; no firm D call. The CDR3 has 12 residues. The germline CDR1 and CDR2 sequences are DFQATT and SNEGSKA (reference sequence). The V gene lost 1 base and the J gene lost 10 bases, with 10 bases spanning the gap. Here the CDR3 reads CSARGLAGKLFF. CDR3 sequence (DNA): TGCAGTGCTAGAGGACTAGCGGGAAAACTGTTTTTT.

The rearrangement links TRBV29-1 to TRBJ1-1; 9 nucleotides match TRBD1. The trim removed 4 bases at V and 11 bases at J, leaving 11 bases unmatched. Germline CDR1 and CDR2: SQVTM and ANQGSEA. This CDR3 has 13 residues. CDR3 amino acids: CSVVGQGGLRAFF. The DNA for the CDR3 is TGCAGCGTTGTGGGACAGGGCGGACTCCGGGCTTTCTTT.

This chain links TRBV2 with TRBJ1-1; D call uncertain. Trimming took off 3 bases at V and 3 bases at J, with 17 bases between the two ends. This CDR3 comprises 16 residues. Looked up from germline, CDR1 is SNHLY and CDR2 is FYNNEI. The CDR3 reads CASSDGKRTVYTEAFF. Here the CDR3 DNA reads TGTGCCAGCAGTGATGGTAAGCGTACGGTGTACACTGAAGCTTTCTTT.

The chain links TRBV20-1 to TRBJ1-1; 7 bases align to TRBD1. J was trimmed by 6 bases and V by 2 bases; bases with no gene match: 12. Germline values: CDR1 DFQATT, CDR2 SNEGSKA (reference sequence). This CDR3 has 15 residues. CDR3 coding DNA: TGCAGTGCTAGATCCGAAGGGGGCATAGGCGCTGAAGCTTTCTTT. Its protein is CSARSEGGIGAEAFF.

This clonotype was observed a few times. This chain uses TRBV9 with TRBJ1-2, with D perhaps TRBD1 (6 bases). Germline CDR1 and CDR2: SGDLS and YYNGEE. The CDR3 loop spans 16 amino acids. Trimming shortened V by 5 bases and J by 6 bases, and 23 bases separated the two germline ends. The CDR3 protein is CASSGIGGTQRHGYTF. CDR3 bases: TGTGCCAGCAGTGGAATTGGGGGCACGCAGAGGCATGGCTACACCTTC.

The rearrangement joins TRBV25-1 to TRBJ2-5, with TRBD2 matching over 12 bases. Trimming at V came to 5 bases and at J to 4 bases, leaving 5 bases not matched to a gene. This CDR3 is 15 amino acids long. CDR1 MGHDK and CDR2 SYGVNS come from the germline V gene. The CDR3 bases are TGTGCCAGCAGTCTAGCGGGAGGGCTTGGAGAGACCCAGTACTTC. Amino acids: CASSLAGGLGETQYF.

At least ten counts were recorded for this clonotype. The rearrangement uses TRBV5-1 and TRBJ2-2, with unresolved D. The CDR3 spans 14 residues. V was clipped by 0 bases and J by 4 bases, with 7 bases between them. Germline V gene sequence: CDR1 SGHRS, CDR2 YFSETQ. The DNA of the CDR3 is TGCGCCAGCAGCTTGGATAGCTCCACCGGGGAGCTGTTTTTT. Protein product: CASSLDSSTGELFF.

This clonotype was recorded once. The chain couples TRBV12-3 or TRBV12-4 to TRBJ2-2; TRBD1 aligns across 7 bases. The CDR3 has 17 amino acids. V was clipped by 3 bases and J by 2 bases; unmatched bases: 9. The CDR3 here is CASSFTGAIANTGELFF. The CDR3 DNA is TGTGCCAGCAGTTTCACAGGGGCCATCGCTAACACCGGGGAGCTGTTTTTT.

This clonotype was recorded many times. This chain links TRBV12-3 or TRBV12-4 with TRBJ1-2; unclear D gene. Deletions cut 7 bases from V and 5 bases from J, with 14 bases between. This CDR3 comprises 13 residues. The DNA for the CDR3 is TGTGCCAGCAAACCGGGCCCCAAATATGGCTACACCTTC. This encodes CASKPGPKYGYTF.

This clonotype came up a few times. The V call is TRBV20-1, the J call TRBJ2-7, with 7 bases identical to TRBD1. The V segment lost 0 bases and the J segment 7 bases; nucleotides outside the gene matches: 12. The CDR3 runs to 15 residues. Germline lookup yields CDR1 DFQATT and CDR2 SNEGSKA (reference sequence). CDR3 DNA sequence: TGCAGTGCTAGAGAGATCGGGGACAGCCGGAGAGAGCAGTACTTC. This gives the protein CSAREIGDSRREQYF.

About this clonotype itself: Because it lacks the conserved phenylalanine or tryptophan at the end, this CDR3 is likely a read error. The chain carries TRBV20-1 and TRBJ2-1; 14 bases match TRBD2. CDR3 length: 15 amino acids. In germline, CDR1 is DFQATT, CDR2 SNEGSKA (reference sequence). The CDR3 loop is CGAETSGGAHNEQFS. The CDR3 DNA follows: TGCGGTGCTGAGACTAGCGGGGGGGCCCACAATGAGCAGTTCTCC.

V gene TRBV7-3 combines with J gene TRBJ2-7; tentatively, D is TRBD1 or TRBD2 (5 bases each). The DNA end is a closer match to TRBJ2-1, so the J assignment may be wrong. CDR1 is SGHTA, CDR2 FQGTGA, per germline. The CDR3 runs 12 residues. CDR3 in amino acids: CASSWGRDEQFF. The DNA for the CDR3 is TGTGCCAGCAGCTGGGGACGGGATGAGCAGTTCTTC.

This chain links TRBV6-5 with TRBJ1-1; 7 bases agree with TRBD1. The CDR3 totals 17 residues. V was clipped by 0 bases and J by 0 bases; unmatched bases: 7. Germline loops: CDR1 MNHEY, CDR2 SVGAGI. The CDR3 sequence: CASSYSTGMGMNTEAFF. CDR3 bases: TGTGCCAGCAGTTACTCGACAGGGATGGGCATGAACACTGAAGCTTTCTTT.

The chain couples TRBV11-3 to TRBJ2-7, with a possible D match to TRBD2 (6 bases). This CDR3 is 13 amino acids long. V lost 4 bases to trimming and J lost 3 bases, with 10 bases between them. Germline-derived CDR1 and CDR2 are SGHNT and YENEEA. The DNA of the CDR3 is TGTGCCAGCAGCTCCCGGACTAACTACGAGCAGTACTTC. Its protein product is CASSSRTNYEQYF.

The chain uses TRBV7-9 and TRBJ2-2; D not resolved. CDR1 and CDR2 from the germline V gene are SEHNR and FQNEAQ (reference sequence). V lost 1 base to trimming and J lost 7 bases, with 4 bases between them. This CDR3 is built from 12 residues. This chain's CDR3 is CASSLGYGELFF. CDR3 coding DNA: TGTGCCAGCAGCTTAGGGTACGGGGAGCTGTTTTTT.

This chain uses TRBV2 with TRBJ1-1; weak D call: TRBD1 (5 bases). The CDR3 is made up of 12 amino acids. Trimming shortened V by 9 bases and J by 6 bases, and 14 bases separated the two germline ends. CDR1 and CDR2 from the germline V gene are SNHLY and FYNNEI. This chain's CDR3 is CASSDTRSEAFF. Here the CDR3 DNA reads TGTGCCAGTTCGGACACACGTTCTGAAGCTTTCTTT.

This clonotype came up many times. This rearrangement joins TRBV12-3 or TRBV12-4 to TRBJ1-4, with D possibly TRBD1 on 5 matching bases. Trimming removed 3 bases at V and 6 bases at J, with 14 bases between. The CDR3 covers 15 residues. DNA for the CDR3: TGTGCCAGCAGTTTTTTGGGTCTGGGGGATGAAAAACTGTTTTTT. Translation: CASSFLGLGDEKLFF.

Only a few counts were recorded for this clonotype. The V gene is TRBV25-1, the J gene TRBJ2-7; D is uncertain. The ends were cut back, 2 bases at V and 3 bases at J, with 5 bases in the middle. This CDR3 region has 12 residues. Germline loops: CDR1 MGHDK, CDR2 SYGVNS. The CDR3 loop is CASSENNYEQYF. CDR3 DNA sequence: TGTGCCAGCAGTGAAAATAACTACGAGCAGTACTTC.

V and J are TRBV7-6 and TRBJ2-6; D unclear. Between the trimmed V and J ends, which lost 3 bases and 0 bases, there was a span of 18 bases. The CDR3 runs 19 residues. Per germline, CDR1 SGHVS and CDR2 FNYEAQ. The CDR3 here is CASSFYHRAQISGANVLTF. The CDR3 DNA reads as TGTGCCAGCAGCTTCTACCACCGCGCACAAATCTCTGGGGCCAACGTCCTGACTTTC.

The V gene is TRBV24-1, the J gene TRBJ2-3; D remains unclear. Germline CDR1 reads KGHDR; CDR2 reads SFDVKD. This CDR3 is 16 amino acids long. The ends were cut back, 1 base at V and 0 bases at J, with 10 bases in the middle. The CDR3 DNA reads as TGTGCCACCAGTGATTTCGGGCAGACTAGCACAGATACGCAGTATTTT. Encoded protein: CATSDFGQTSTDTQYF.

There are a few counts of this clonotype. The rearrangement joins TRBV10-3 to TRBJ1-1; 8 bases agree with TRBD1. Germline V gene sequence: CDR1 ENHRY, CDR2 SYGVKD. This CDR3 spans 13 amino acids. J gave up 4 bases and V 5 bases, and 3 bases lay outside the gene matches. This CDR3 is CAISSGGGTEAFF. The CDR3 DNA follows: TGTGCCATCAGTTCAGGGGGCGGCACTGAAGCTTTCTTT.

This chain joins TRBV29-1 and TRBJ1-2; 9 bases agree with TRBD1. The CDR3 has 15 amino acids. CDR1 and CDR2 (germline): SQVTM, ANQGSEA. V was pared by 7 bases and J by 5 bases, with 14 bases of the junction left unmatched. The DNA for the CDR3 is TGCAGCGCCAAACCCGGGACAGGGTTCCGGTATGGCTACACCTTC. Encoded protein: CSAKPGTGFRYGYTF.

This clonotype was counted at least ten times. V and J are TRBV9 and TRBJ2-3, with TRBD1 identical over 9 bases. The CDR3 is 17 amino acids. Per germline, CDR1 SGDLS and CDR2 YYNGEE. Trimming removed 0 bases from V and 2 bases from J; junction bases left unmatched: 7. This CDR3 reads CASSVAGTGILTDTQYF. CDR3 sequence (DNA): TGTGCCAGCAGCGTAGCTGGGACAGGGATACTCACAGATACGCAGTATTTT.

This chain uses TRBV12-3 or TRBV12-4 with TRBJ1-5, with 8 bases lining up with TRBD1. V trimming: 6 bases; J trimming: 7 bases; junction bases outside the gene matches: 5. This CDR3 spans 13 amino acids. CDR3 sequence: CASRGQDLQPQHF. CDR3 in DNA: TGTGCCAGCAGGGGACAGGATTTGCAGCCCCAGCATTTT.

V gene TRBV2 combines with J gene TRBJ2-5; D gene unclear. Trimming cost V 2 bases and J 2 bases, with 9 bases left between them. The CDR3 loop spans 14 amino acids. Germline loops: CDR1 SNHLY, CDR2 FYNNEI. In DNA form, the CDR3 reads TGTGCCAGCAGTGAATTGACGGTACAAGAGACCCAGTACTTC. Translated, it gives CASSELTVQETQYF.

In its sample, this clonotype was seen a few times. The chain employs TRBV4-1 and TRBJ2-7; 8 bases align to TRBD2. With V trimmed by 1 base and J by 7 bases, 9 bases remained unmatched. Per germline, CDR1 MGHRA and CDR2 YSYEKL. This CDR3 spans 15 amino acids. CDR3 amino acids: CASSQVLAEGREQYF. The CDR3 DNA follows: TGCGCCAGCAGCCAAGTACTAGCGGAGGGGCGTGAGCAGTACTTC.